The TCR beta chain under discussion was sequenced for a study of cytomegalovirus exposure and HLA in healthy donors. General observations from the study: The study listed about 150 cytomegalovirus-associated TCR beta chains.

On this clone itself: What it binds is unknown.

The study sampled nominally healthy donors, though unrecorded immune exposures were likely. In germline, CDR1 is MNHEY, CDR2 SVGAGI. The trim removed 5 bases at V and 7 bases at J, leaving 8 bases unmatched. The length of the CDR3 is 13 residues. The PCR contained 60 Vbeta and 13 Jbeta primers. TCRdb's copy holds only in-frame clones and misses some; the assay was immunoSEQ multiplex PCR. Of approximately 160,000 clones in the sample, over 60% were seen once. The chain is built from TRBV6-5 and TRBJ2-7; TRBD1 matches 7 bases. Sequencing used PBMCs. The TCR was taken from a woman aged 25 to 45 in good health and CMV-seronegative. CDR3 in DNA: TGTGCCAGCAGTCCCGGGACAGCCCTGGAGCAGTACTTC. Translation: CASSPGTALEQYF.